This T cell receptor beta chain emerged from a study of blood T cell repertoires in COVID-19. V gave up 0 bases and J gave up 4 bases; unmatched junction bases: 4. This CDR3 comprises 16 residues. Germline loops: CDR1 SGHRS, CDR2 YFSETQ. Some clones are missing from TCRdb's copy, which holds only in-frame ones; the method was immunoSEQ multiplex PCR. This sample has 220,000 or so clones, with about nine tenths found just once. The sample was peripheral blood. The chain uses TRBV5-1 and TRBJ2-2; 9 nucleotides agree with TRBD2. This clonotype was sampled from a man in his sixties who had recovered from COVID-19. In nucleotides, the CDR3 is TGCGCCAGCAGCTTGGTGGAGACTAGCGGCACCGGGGAGCTGTTTTTT. Translating gives CASSLVETSGTGELFF.